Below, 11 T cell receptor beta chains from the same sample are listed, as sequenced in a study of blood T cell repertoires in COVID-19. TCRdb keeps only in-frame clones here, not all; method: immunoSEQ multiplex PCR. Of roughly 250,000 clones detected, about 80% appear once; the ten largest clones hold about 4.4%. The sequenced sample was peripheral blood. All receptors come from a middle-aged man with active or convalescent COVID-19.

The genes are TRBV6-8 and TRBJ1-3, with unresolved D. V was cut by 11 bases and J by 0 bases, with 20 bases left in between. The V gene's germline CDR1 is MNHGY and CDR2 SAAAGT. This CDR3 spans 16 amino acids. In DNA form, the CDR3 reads TGTGCCCGCCCGGGAGGCCCCAGGAGCTCTGGAAACACCATATATTTT. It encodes CARPGGPRSSGNTIYF.

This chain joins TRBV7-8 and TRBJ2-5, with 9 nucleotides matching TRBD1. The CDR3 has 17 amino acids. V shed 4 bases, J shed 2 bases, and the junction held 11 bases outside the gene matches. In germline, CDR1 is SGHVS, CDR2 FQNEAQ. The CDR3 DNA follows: TGTGCCAGCAGCTACCGCCCCTGGACAGGGGAACAAGAGACCCAGTACTTC. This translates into CASSYRPWTGEQETQYF.

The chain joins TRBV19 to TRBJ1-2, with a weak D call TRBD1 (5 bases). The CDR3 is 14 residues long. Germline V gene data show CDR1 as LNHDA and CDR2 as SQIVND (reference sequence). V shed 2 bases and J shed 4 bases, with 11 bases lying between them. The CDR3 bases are TGTGCCAGTAGTATACCGGGGGGAGTCTATGGCTACACCTTC. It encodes CASSIPGGVYGYTF.

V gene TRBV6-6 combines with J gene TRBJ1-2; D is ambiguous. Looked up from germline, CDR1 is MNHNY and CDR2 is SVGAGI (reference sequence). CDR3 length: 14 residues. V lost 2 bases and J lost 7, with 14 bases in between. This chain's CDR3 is CASSYPPGKAGYTF. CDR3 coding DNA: TGTGCCAGCAGTTACCCCCCGGGGAAGGCTGGCTACACCTTC.

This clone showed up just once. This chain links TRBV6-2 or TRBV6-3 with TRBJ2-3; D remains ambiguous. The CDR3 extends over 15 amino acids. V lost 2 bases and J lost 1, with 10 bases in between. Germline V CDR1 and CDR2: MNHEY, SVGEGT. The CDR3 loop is CASSYETSGTDTQYF. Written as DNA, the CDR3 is TGTGCCAGCAGTTACGAGACAAGTGGCACAGATACGCAGTATTTT.

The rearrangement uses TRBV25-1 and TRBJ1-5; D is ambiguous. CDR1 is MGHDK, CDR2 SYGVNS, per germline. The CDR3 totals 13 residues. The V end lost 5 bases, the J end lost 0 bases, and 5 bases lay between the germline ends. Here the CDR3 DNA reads TGTGCCAGCAGTCCGGGTAGCAATCAGCCCCAGCATTTT. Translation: CASSPGSNQPQHF. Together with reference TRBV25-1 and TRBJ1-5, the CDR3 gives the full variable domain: EADIYQTPRYLVIGTGKKITLECSQTMGHDKMYWYQQDPGMELHLIHYSYGVNSTEKGDLSSESTVSRIRTEHFPLTLESARPSHTSQYLCASSPGSNQPQHFGDGTRLSIL.

The CDR3 region is CASSPGQGRAYGYTF. CDR3 DNA: TGCGCCAGCAGCCCGGGACAGGGACGCGCCTATGGCTACACCTTC. V usage is TRBV5-1 and J usage is TRBJ1-2, with 9 bases aligning to TRBD1. The germline gives CDR1 SGHRS, CDR2 YFSETQ. This CDR3 has 15 amino acids. V shed 4 bases, J shed 4 bases, and the junction held 8 bases outside the gene matches.

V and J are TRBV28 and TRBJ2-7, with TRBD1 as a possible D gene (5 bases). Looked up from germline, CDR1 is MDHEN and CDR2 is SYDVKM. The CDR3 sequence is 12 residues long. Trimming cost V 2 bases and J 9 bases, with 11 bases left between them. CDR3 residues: CASSLPQGRQYF. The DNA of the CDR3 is TGTGCCAGCAGTTTACCTCAGGGAAGGCAGTACTTC. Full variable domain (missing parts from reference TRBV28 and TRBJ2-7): DVKVTQSSRYLVKRTGEKVFLECVQDMDHENMFWYRQDPGLGLRLIYFSYDVKMKEKGDIPEGYSVSREKKERFSLILESASTNQTSMYLCASSLPQGRQYFGPGTRLTVT.

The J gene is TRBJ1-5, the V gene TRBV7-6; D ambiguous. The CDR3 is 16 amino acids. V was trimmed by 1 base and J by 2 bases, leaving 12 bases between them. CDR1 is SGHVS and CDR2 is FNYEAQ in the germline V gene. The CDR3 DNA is TGTGCCAGCAGCTTAGTTGGAGGGATCGGCAATCAGCCCCAGCATTTT. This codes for CASSLVGGIGNQPQHF.

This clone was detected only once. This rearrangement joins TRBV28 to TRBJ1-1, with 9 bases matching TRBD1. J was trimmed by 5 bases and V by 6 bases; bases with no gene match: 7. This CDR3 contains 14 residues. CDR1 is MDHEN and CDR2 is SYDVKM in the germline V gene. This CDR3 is CASREQGALTEAFF. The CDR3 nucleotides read TGTGCCAGCAGAGAACAGGGGGCTTTGACTGAAGCTTTCTTT.

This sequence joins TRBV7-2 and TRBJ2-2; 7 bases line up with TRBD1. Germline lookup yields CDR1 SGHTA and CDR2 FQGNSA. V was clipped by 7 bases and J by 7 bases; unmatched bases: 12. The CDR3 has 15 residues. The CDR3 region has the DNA TGTGCCAGCACATCAGACCTACCAGGGGGCGGGGAGCTGTTTTTT. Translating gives CASTSDLPGGGELFF.